Listed below are T cell receptor beta chains from one sample, sequenced in a study of T cell changes during pregnancy in multiple sclerosis. Sequenced by immunoSEQ multiplex PCR; TCRdb stores in-frame clones only, minus some. The sample has 66,000 or so clones; 90% are singletons. The material was peripheral blood, obtained in the first trimester of pregnancy. The receptor source for this set is a female donor in good health, enrolled as a control in a pregnancy study. Both conserved end residues are part of each CDR3. The order of the fields is D gene, clone size, J gene, V gene, CDR3 DNA, CDR3 protein. The D gene is left open where the match is weak. Only part of the rows carry a size: once, few, many, or a class if the clone is expanded.

. | . | TRBJ2-5 | TRBV30 | TGTGCCTGGAGTGTACCCCGCGGGAAAGGAACCGAGACCCAGTACTTC | CAWSVPRGKGTETQYF
. | once | TRBJ2-3 | TRBV16 | TGTGCCAGCAGCCAACTGAGGGGGGGGGCCGATACGCAGTATTTT | CASSQLRGGADTQYF
TRBD1 | few | TRBJ1-2 | TRBV13 | TGTGCCAGCAGCATGACAGGGAAACCCTATGGCTACACCTTC | CASSMTGKPYGYTF
TRBD1 | . | TRBJ1-5 | TRBV6-6 | TGTGCCAGCAGCTTCCAGACAGGGCCCAATCAGCCCCAGCATTTT | CASSFQTGPNQPQHF
TRBD1 | . | TRBJ2-7 | TRBV13 | TGTGCCAGCAGCTTCCGGGACAGGGCACACGAGCAGTACTTC | CASSFRDRAHEQYF
TRBD1 | . | TRBJ1-5 | TRBV19 | TGTGCCAGTAAATCACAGGGGGCAGGAAATCAGCCCCAGCATTTT | CASKSQGAGNQPQHF
TRBD2 | . | TRBJ2-1 | TRBV7-2 | TGTGCCAGCAGCTCCGGGACTAGCGGATACAATGAGCAGTTCTTC | CASSSGTSGYNEQFF
TRBD1 | . | TRBJ2-1 | TRBV6-1 | TGTGCCAGCAGTGAAGGGACAGGTTTTCACAATGAGCAGTTCTTC | CASSEGTGFHNEQFF
. | few | TRBJ1-2 | TRBV19 | TGTGCCAGTAGTCAGACAGACAACTATGGCTACACCTTC | CASSQTDNYGYTF
TRBD1 | once | TRBJ1-2 | TRBV5-1 | TGCGCCAGCAGCGTACAGGGGTCTGGCTACACCTTC | CASSVQGSGYTF
TRBD1 | few | TRBJ1-2 | TRBV11-2 | TGTGCCAGCAGCTTAGGACAGGGTGGCTATGGCTACACCTTC | CASSLGQGGYGYTF
. | . | TRBJ2-3 | TRBV7-2 | TGTGCCAGCAGCTTATTTTCCGGAGATACGCAGTATTTT | CASSLFSGDTQYF
. | . | TRBJ2-3 | TRBV5-1 | TGCGCCAGCAGCTTGGACTTTGGATCCGGGGGAGATACGCAGTATTTT | CASSLDFGSGGDTQYF
. | once | TRBJ1-5 | TRBV15 | TGTGCCACCAGCAGAGTTGGAGGCAACGGTAATCAGCCCCAGCATTTT | CATSRVGGNGNQPQHF
TRBD1 | . | TRBJ2-3 | TRBV5-4 | TGTGCCTGCCAGGGGGTTTCCACAGATACGCAGTATTTT | CACQGVSTDTQYF
TRBD1 | . | TRBJ1-4 | TRBV18 | TGTGCCAGCTCACTTACCACAGGGGCGACTAATGAAAAACTGTTTTTT | CASSLTTGATNEKLFF
. | . | TRBJ2-1 | TRBV7-9 | TGTGCCAGCACCCCCCGGGGGTCGAATGAGCAGTTCTTC | CASTPRGSNEQFF
. | . | TRBJ2-1 | TRBV5-1 | TGCGCCAGCAGCTTGTACGGGGACAATGAGCAGTTCTTC | CASSLYGDNEQFF
TRBD2 | . | TRBJ2-7 | TRBV4-2 | TGTGCCAGCAGCCAAGGGTCAACTAGCGGGGGGCACTACGAGCAGTACTTC | CASSQGSTSGGHYEQYF
. | . | TRBJ1-3 | TRBV6-5 | TGTGCCAGCAGTTACGCATTATACAACTCTGGAAACACCATATATTTT | CASSYALYNSGNTIYF
TRBD1 | . | TRBJ1-2 | TRBV6-6 | TGTGCCAGCAGTTACGTGGACAGGGCCTATGGCTACACCTTC | CASSYVDRAYGYTF
. | . | TRBJ2-1 | TRBV10-3 | TGTGCCATCAGTGAGTCGAACGGGGGGCTGAACTACAATGAGCAGTTCTTC | CAISESNGGLNYNEQFF
. | . | TRBJ1-5 | TRBV27 | TGTGCCAGCAGGTCCTGGACTAATAGCAATCAGCCCCAGCATTTT | CASRSWTNSNQPQHF
. | once | TRBJ1-2 | TRBV30 | TGTGCCTGGAGTGAAAATCCGGGGGATGGCTACACCTTC | CAWSENPGDGYTF
TRBD1 | . | TRBJ1-5 | TRBV6-5 | TGTGCCAGCAGCTTGACAGGGGGCGGTCAGCCCCAGCATTTT | CASSLTGGGQPQHF
. | . | TRBJ1-2 | TRBV27 | TGTGCCAGCAGTTTATCCACAGGGACGAATGGCTACACCTTC | CASSLSTGTNGYTF
. | . | TRBJ2-5 | TRBV11-2 | TGTGCCAGCAGCTTAGGGGCCCGGGAGACCCAGTACTTC | CASSLGARETQYF